This TCR beta chain was documented in a study of regulatory T cells in long-lasting Graves disease. Study-level points and caveats: Among persistent patients, a larger number of public clonotypes were shared (around 3,000) than among newly diagnosed patients (approximately 970).

To note about this clonotype: No antigen is known for it.

Time point here: newly diagnosed GD, antithyroid drugs for less than 3 months. Extracted RNA from PBMCs served as the source of the TCR library. For TCR beta, libraries came from iRepertoire HTBI primers and Arm-PCR of CDR3 regions. TCRdb reprocessed the multiplex PCR reads via MiXCR and lists one record per CDR3 protein. The repertoire holds 400,000 to 500,000 distinct CDR3 sequences, with more than 12% as singletons. This CDR3 region has 14 residues. CDR1 and CDR2 from the germline V gene are MGHDK and SYGVNS. V was shortened by 1 base and J by 6 bases, with 12 bases between the two germline ends. These records were also assigned to another study, of T cells in Graves' hyperthyroidism and ophthalmopathy. That paper notes: Uncontrolled infection, other autoimmune disease, pregnancy and lactation each barred patients from inclusion. When the TCR CDR3 underwent first-round RT-PCR, the HTBI primer set was used.

The gene calls are TRBV25-1 and TRBJ1-2; D call uncertain. This clonotype was sampled from a woman aged 25 to 39 with Graves disease. The sequences come from peripheral blood mononuclear cells (PBMCs), collected at new diagnosis, from a patient treated with antithyroid drugs. DNA of the CDR3: TGTGCCAGCAGTGAATCTGGGGTTTTCGATGGCTACACCTTC. This encodes CASSESGVFDGYTF.